The next 11 T cell receptor beta chains were all read from a single sample in a study of cytomegalovirus exposure and HLA in healthy donors. The study ran its PCR with 60 Vbeta and 13 Jbeta primers. Measured with immunoSEQ multiplex PCR; TCRdb has only the in-frame clones, and not every one. The sample lists around 88,000 clones, around four fifths occurring once. Material for sequencing was PBMCs. The receptors were gathered from a man in his fifties or sixties in good health and CMV-seropositive.

The chain recombines TRBV19 with TRBJ2-1; tentative D call: TRBD1 (5 bases). This CDR3 contains 14 residues. V was trimmed by 5 bases and J by 5 bases, leaving 13 bases between them. Per germline, CDR1 LNHDA and CDR2 SQIVND (reference sequence). The DNA for the CDR3 is TGTGCCAGTAGTGAGACAGTCCTCGACAATGAGCAGTTCTTC. Protein: CASSETVLDNEQFF.

Only one count was recorded for this clone. The chain couples TRBV21-1 to TRBJ1-5. TRBV21-1 is reported as a pseudogene. CDR3 length equals 15 residues. The CDR3 nucleotides read TGTGCCAGCAGCTCGAGCGGGCAGGGTATAGAGCCCCAGCATTTT. Translating gives CASSSSGQGIEPQHF.

The chain is built from TRBV18 and TRBJ1-2, with 10 bases lining up with TRBD1. Trimming took 6 bases from V and 4 from J; bases not matched to a gene: 8. This CDR3 is built from 15 residues. The V gene's germline CDR1 is KGHSH and CDR2 LQKENI. The CDR3 region is CASSYGQGEGYGYTF. The CDR3 DNA is TGTGCCAGCTCCTACGGACAGGGGGAAGGCTATGGCTACACCTTC.

The chain couples TRBV18 to TRBJ2-1; 10 nucleotides agree with TRBD2. V lost 0 bases to trimming and J lost 6 bases; unmatched junction nucleotides: 8. The length of the CDR3 is 17 residues. The germline gives CDR1 KGHSH, CDR2 LQKENI. As DNA, the CDR3 is TGTGCCAGCTCACCACCAAGCGGGGGGGCAACGGGCAATGAGCAGTTCTTC. It encodes CASSPPSGGATGNEQFF. Drawing the rest from reference TRBV18 and TRBJ2-1, the complete variable domain is NAGVMQNPRHLVRRRGQEARLRCSPMKGHSHVYWYRQLPEEGLKFMVYLQKENIIDESGMPKERFSAEFPKEGPSILRIQQVVRGDSAAYFCASSPPSGGATGNEQFFGPGTRLTVL.

The chain carries TRBV5-1 and TRBJ2-1; TRBD1 matches at 12 bases. Losses at the gene ends were 3 bases for V and 8 bases for J; bases not matched to a gene: 6. The CDR3 totals 15 residues. From germline, CDR1 is SGHRS and CDR2 YFSETQ. CDR3 sequence reads: CASSSGTGGRDEQFF. The DNA for the CDR3 is TGCGCCAGCAGCTCCGGGACAGGGGGCAGAGATGAGCAGTTCTTC.

The J gene is TRBJ2-1, the V gene TRBV7-2; 7 bases map to TRBD2. V was pared by 4 bases and J by 6 bases, with 3 bases of the junction left unmatched. The germline CDR1 and CDR2 sequences are SGHTA and FQGNSA. This CDR3 region has 13 residues. For the CDR3, the DNA is TGTGCCAGCAGCTCCCCGGGGGGCAATGAGCAGTTCTTC. Translation: CASSSPGGNEQFF.

J is TRBJ1-2 and V is TRBV19, with 8 positions matching TRBD1. Germline CDR1 is LNHDA and CDR2 is SQIVND (reference sequence). CDR3 length: 14 residues. The V gene end was trimmed by 6 bases and the J gene end by 5 bases; junction bases not matched to a gene: 8. The CDR3 spells CASRADRDSYGYTF. The CDR3 bases are TGTGCCAGTAGGGCGGACAGGGATTCTTATGGCTACACCTTC.

The J gene is TRBJ1-6, the V gene TRBV7-9, with 10 bases aligning to TRBD1. This CDR3 region has 15 residues. V was pared by 7 bases and J by 5 bases, with 5 bases of the junction left unmatched. Germline V CDR1 and CDR2: SEHNR, FQNEAQ (reference sequence). DNA for the CDR3: TGTGCCAGCACCCGGACAGGGGGAAATAATTCACCCCTCCACTTT. Translation: CASTRTGGNNSPLHF.

This clone was observed once. J is TRBJ1-2 and V is TRBV27, with 7 bases lining up with TRBD1. The CDR3 covers 15 residues. V was pared by 3 bases and J by 3 bases, with 7 bases of the junction left unmatched. The germline V gene has CDR1 MNHEY and CDR2 SMNVEV (reference sequence). The CDR3 DNA reads as TGTGCCAGCAGTTTCCTCGGGCAGGGGGACTATGGCTACACCTTC. As protein: CASSFLGQGDYGYTF.

The gene calls are TRBV7-2 and TRBJ2-5; 7 nucleotides match TRBD1. V was pared by 5 bases and J by 2 bases, with 8 bases of the junction left unmatched. This CDR3 is built from 15 residues. The germline V gene encodes CDR1 SGHTA and CDR2 FQGNSA. DNA for the CDR3: TGTGCCAGCAGCGCTGGGACAGCCTCACAAGAGACCCAGTACTTC. Amino acids: CASSAGTASQETQYF.

This clone was picked up a small number of times. The chain joins TRBV4-1 to TRBJ1-5; tentatively, D is TRBD1 (6 bases). Deletions cut 0 bases from V and 4 bases from J, with 10 bases between. The CDR3 spans 15 residues. The germline CDR1 and CDR2 sequences are MGHRA and YSYEKL. The CDR3 DNA reads TGCGCCAGCAGCCAAGATGGGACAAATAATCAGCCCCAGCATTTT. Its translation is CASSQDGTNNQPQHF.